The 18 T cell receptor beta chains reported below all come from one sample, sequenced in a study of T cell responses to AZD1222 COVID-19 vaccine. Assay: immunoSEQ multiplex PCR; the TCRdb copy retains only in-frame clones and omits some. The sample has approximately 120,000 clones; roughly nine tenths are singletons. The sequenced sample was peripheral blood, obtained on day 0 of AZD1222 vaccination. These TCRs come from an adult in good health.

This clone was seen only once. The chain carries TRBV20-1 and TRBJ2-1; D uncertain. The CDR3 extends over 15 amino acids. Germline loops: CDR1 DFQATT, CDR2 SNEGSKA (reference sequence). V was cut by 3 bases and J by 7 bases, with 19 bases left in between. The CDR3 DNA reads as TGCAGTGCTAGTAACGACGCCGAAATGTGGAATGAGCAGTTCTTC. Its protein product is CSASNDAEMWNEQFF.

The CDR3: CAISEQVAGNTIYF. The CDR3, as DNA: TGTGCCATCAGTGAGCAGGTAGCTGGAAACACCATATATTTT. The genes are TRBV10-3 and TRBJ1-3; D not resolved. The V end was cut by 2 bases, the J end by 2 bases, with 7 bases between. Germline lookup yields CDR1 ENHRY and CDR2 SYGVKD. The CDR3 runs to 14 residues.

This rearrangement joins TRBV5-1 to TRBJ2-5, with D unresolved. Trimming left V 4 bases short and J 1 base short, with 8 bases between. The CDR3 consists of 13 residues. Looked up from germline, CDR1 is SGHRS and CDR2 is YFSETQ. The CDR3 DNA follows: TGCGCCAGCAGCCCCCCTCCCCAAGAGACCCAGTACTTC. Amino acids: CASSPPPQETQYF.

The rearrangement joins TRBV19 to TRBJ1-5; tentatively, D is TRBD1 (6 bases). Germline V CDR1 and CDR2: LNHDA, SQIVND (reference sequence). There are 14 residues in the CDR3. Trimming took 4 bases from V and 2 from J, leaving 9 bases between them. CDR3 sequence reads: CASSKGERNQPQHF. The CDR3 nucleotides are TGTGCCAGTAGTAAGGGGGAGCGCAATCAGCCCCAGCATTTT.

On this clone: This sample also contains other DNA sequences that code for the same CDR3. The chain combines TRBV3-1 (or the pseudogene TRBV3-2) with TRBJ1-2; D gene unclear. The CDR3 has 13 residues. Germline V gene data show CDR1 as LGHDT and CDR2 as YNNKEL (reference sequence). V shed 3 bases and J shed 3 bases, with 8 bases lying between them. CDR3 in DNA: TGTGCCAGCAGCCAGGGTACCGACTATGGCTACACCTTC. Amino acids: CASSQGTDYGYTF.

This clone has more than one count but fewer than ten. CDR3 nucleotides: TGTGCCAGCTCACCCTCGTCCGGGACAGGATCGAGGCCCCAGCATTTT. This translates into CASSPSSGTGSRPQHF. The V and J genes are TRBV18 and TRBJ1-5; 8 bases are a match to TRBD1. The germline gives CDR1 KGHSH, CDR2 LQKENI. Germline trimming cut 3 bases from V and 9 bases from J; bases unmatched to any gene: 13. The CDR3 runs 16 residues.

As DNA, the CDR3 is TGCAGCGTTGAAGAGGGTGGGGATACGCAGTATTTT. Translating it yields CSVEEGGDTQYF. The chain couples TRBV29-1 to TRBJ2-3; D gene ambiguous. The V gene lost 0 bases and the J gene lost 6 bases, with 7 bases spanning the gap. This CDR3 has 12 residues. CDR1 and CDR2 from the germline V gene are SQVTM and ANQGSEA.

The V and J genes are TRBV19 and TRBJ2-3; 7 bases fit TRBD1. The germline gives CDR1 LNHDA, CDR2 SQIVND (reference sequence). The V segment lost 5 bases and the J segment 0 bases; nucleotides outside the gene matches: 8. This CDR3 comprises 16 residues. DNA of the CDR3: TGTGCCAGTAGTCCAGGACAGGCCCCAAGCACAGATACGCAGTATTTT. This translates into CASSPGQAPSTDTQYF. Complete variable domain (other parts from reference TRBV19 and TRBJ2-3): DGGITQSPKYLFRKEGQNVTLSCEQNLNHDAMYWYRQDPGQGLRLIYYSQIVNDFQKGDIAEGYSVSREKKESFPLTVTSAQKNPTAFYLCASSPGQAPSTDTQYFGPGTRLTVL.

The chain has TRBV7-8 and TRBJ1-2; weak D call: TRBD1 (6 bases). CDR3 length equals 16 residues. V lost 4 bases and J 1 base, leaving 16 bases between the germline ends. CDR1 is SGHVS, CDR2 FQNEAQ, per germline. In DNA form, the CDR3 reads TGTGCCAGCAGCTCTTCTGTACAGGGCGTTAACTATGGCTACACCTTC. It is translated as CASSSSVQGVNYGYTF. The variable domain in full, with the rest retrieved from reference TRBV7-8 and TRBJ1-2, is GAGVSQSPRYKVAKRGQDVALRCDPISGHVSLFWYQQALGQGPEFLTYFQNEAQLDKSGLPSDRFFAERPEGSVSTLKIQRTQQEDSAVYLCASSSSVQGVNYGYTFGSGTRLTVV.

The chain links TRBV6-6 to TRBJ1-1; D unclear. Between the trimmed V and J ends, which lost 6 bases and 7 bases, there was a span of 12 bases. Looked up from germline, CDR1 is MNHNY and CDR2 is SVGAGI (reference sequence). The CDR3 has 12 residues. As DNA, the CDR3 is TGTGCCAGCAGCTGGGAGCAGGTTGAAGCTTTCTTT. Amino acids: CASSWEQVEAFF.

This clone occurred once. The V gene is TRBV6-5, the J gene TRBJ1-4; a weak D match, TRBD1 (6 bases). This CDR3 spans 14 amino acids. The germline gives CDR1 MNHEY, CDR2 SVGAGI. Trimming shortened V by 6 bases and J by 6 bases, and 14 bases separated the two germline ends. The CDR3 bases are TGTGCCAGCAGGGATTGGACAGTGGATGAAAAACTGTTTTTT. As protein: CASRDWTVDEKLFF.

The chain employs TRBV7-3 and TRBJ2-2, with D perhaps given as TRBD1 or TRBD2 (5 bases each). V was cut by 5 bases and J by 7 bases, with 11 bases left in between. The CDR3 consists of 13 residues. CDR1 is SGHTA, CDR2 FQGTGA, per germline. This CDR3 reads CASSLGADGELFF. CDR3 in DNA: TGTGCCAGCAGCCTCGGGGCAGACGGGGAGCTGTTTTTT.

J is TRBJ2-7 and V is TRBV6-5; the match to TRBD2 covers 8 bases. V shed 5 bases, J shed 3 bases, and the junction held 9 bases outside the gene matches. Per germline, CDR1 MNHEY and CDR2 SVGAGI. CDR3 length: 15 residues. As DNA, the CDR3 is TGTGCCAGCAGTCCGACTAGCGCCGACTTCTACGAGCAGTACTTC. Protein product: CASSPTSADFYEQYF.

This clone was counted only a few times. The J gene is TRBJ1-5, the V gene TRBV7-2; D ambiguous. V lost 5 bases and J 1 base, leaving 6 bases between the germline ends. This CDR3 contains 13 residues. Per germline, CDR1 SGHTA and CDR2 FQGNSA. CDR3 loop: CASSTRSNQPQHF. The DNA of the CDR3 is TGTGCCAGCAGCACGAGAAGCAATCAGCCCCAGCATTTT.

V gene TRBV18 combines with J gene TRBJ1-2, with 10 bases lining up with TRBD1. CDR3 length equals 15 residues. Germline-derived CDR1 and CDR2 are KGHSH and LQKENI. The ends lost 4 bases at V and 8 bases at J; junction bases unmatched: 10. In nucleotides, the CDR3 is TGTGCCAGCTCACAAAGAGGGACAGGGGATGGCGGCTACACCTTC. It is translated as CASSQRGTGDGGYTF.

DNA of the CDR3: TGTGCCAGTAGTAGGTCAGGGGCCACTGAGCAGTTCTTC. Its protein is CASSRSGATEQFF. V gene TRBV19 combines with J gene TRBJ2-1; possibly TRBD1 for D (6 bases). With 4 bases removed from V and 9 bases from J, the gap between germline ends came to 13 bases. CDR1 is LNHDA, CDR2 SQIVND, per germline (reference sequence). The CDR3 is 13 residues long.

The chain joins TRBV2 to TRBJ2-2; D gene uncertain. The CDR3 runs 18 residues. From germline, CDR1 is SNHLY and CDR2 FYNNEI. The V end lost 1 base, the J end lost 0 bases, and 15 bases lay between the germline ends. As DNA, the CDR3 is TGTGCCAGCAGTGAAGGGCCTCTCGGCCCATCGAACACCGGGGAGCTGTTTTTT. Protein: CASSEGPLGPSNTGELFF.

The gene calls are TRBV2 and TRBJ1-2; TRBD1 matches at 8 bases. CDR3 length: 15 residues. Germline CDR1 is SNHLY and CDR2 is FYNNEI. V was pared by 6 bases and J by 4 bases, with 10 bases of the junction left unmatched. The CDR3 DNA follows: TGTGCCAGCAGACCACAAAGACAGGGGAGCTATGGCTACACCTTC. This gives the protein CASRPQRQGSYGYTF. Looking up the rest from reference TRBV2 and TRBJ1-2 gives the full variable domain: EPEVTQTPSHQVTQMGQEVILRCVPISNHLYFYWYRQILGQKVEFLVSFYNNEISEKSEIFDDQFSVERPDGSNFTLKIRSTKLEDSAMYFCASRPQRQGSYGYTFGSGTRLTVV.